The rows below give T cell receptor beta chains drawn from one sample of a study of early stage breast cancer tumors. Sequencing used immunoSEQ multiplex PCR; TCRdb keeps in-frame clones, though not all of them. The sample shows some 35,000 clones, under 80% of them seen only once. Material for sequencing was blood. These receptors were obtained from a person in their 60s with breast cancer. Both conserved end residues are part of each CDR3. D genes are given only for firm matches. Some rows have no size entry. The others give once, few or many, or a class for an expanded clone.

TRBJ2-6 TRBV18 - TRBD1 TGTGCCAGCTCACCACCGCAGGGGGCGTCGGCTGGGGCCAACGTCCTGACTTTC CASSPPQGASAGANVLTF
TRBJ1-2 TRBV10-3 - - TGTGCCATCAGGGAATTGGACAGCGCTAACTATGGCTACACCTTC CAIRELDSANYGYTF
TRBJ1-2 TRBV4-1 - - TGCGCCAGCAGCCAAGTTACTCCAGGGGCGTATGGCTACACCTTC CASSQVTPGAYGYTF
TRBJ2-2 TRBV28 - - TGTGCCAGTCGGGCCTCGGGGGGCCTCGGGGAGCTGTTTTTT CASRASGGLGELFF
TRBJ2-7 TRBV19 - - TGTGCCAGTAGTATCTTGGCGGGGTCTGCGGGGGAGCAGTACTTC CASSILAGSAGEQYF
TRBJ1-1 TRBV28 once - TGTGCCAGCAGTATCCCGGGACCAAGCACTGAAGCTTTCTTT CASSIPGPSTEAFF
TRBJ1-2 TRBV5-4 once - TGTGCCAGCAGCTTGGACGGCAGGGATAACTATGGCTACACCTTC CASSLDGRDNYGYTF
TRBJ1-4 TRBV5-1 - - TGCGCCAGCAGCTCTGGCGGACGGGAGGATGAAAAACTGTTTTTT CASSSGGREDEKLFF
TRBJ2-1 TRBV10-3 few - TGTGCCATCAGTCGGACCGACCGGGATGAGCAGTTCTTC CAISRTDRDEQFF
TRBJ1-4 TRBV25-1 - - TGTGCCAGCAGTGAGGCCGGCCGAAGACCTAATGAAAAACTGTTTTTT CASSEAGRRPNEKLFF
TRBJ2-1 TRBV16 few TRBD2 TGTGCCAGCAGCCAAGCTAGCGGGAATGAGCAGTTCTTC CASSQASGNEQFF
TRBJ2-1 TRBV10-3 - - TGTGCCATCAGTGCAAAGGGGGGTATTGAGCAGTTCTTC CAISAKGGIEQFF
TRBJ2-1 TRBV19 - - TGTGCCGCGGGCAGGGTGAATGAGCAGTTCTTC CAAGRVNEQFF
TRBJ1-5 TRBV7-8 - - TGTGCCAGCAGCTTAGTTACCCGCAGCAATCAGCCCCAGCATTTT CASSLVTRSNQPQHF
TRBJ1-1 TRBV5-8 - - TGTGCCAGCAGCTTGGGGGGCCTGAGAGCTTTCTTT CASSLGGLRAFF
TRBJ1-3 TRBV5-4 - - TGTGCCAGCAGCTTGGCGGGTGGAACGTATGGAAACACCATATATTTT CASSLAGGTYGNTIYF
TRBJ1-4 TRBV30 - - TGTGCCTGGAGTGACCAAGGAGAAAAACTGTTTTTT CAWSDQGEKLFF
TRBJ2-3 TRBV2 - TRBD2 TGTGCCAGCAGTGAACAGGTCGTGGGGTGGCTAGCGGGGCCCACAGATACGCAGTATTTT CASSEQVVGWLAGPTDTQYF
TRBJ2-2 TRBV9 - - TGTGCCAGCAGCCCGCCAGTAGGAGGGAACACCGGGGAGCTGTTTTTT CASSPPVGGNTGELFF
TRBJ2-5 TRBV13 - - TGTGCCAGCAGCTTATGGTTGGGGGCCCAGTACTTC CASSLWLGAQYF
TRBJ2-3 TRBV9 - - TGTGCCAGCAGCGTAGCGGAGGACAGCACAGATACGCAGTATTTT CASSVAEDSTDTQYF
TRBJ2-7 TRBV27 medium-sized - TGTGCCAGCAGTTTATCAGGGATTGGGTCCTACGAGCAGTACTTC CASSLSGIGSYEQYF
TRBJ1-1 TRBV7-9 - - TGTGCCAGCAGCTTAGGGTTGAGTCCCACCATCGAAGCTTTCTTT CASSLGLSPTIEAFF
TRBJ1-1 TRBV6-5 - - TGTGCCAGCAGTCCATCCAGGATAATCCTCACTGAAGCTTTCTTT CASSPSRIILTEAFF
TRBJ2-2 TRBV2 - TRBD1 TGTGCCACGCGATGGGACAGAGGCACCGGGGAGCTGTTTTTT CATRWDRGTGELFF
TRBJ1-2 TRBV27 - TRBD1 TGTGCCAGCAGTGGACAGGGGGCCCGCTATGGCTACACCTTC CASSGQGARYGYTF
TRBJ1-6 TRBV6-1 few - TGTGCCAGCGTAACACCTAGCTCCTATAATTCACCCCTCCACTTT CASVTPSSYNSPLHF
TRBJ2-1 TRBV29-1 - TRBD2 TGCAGCGGATCTAATAGCGGGGGGGCGTTAGTCTTC CSGSNSGGALVF
TRBJ2-2 TRBV7-7 - - TGTGCTAGCAGCTTAATTGGGGGTGCCGGGGAGCTGTTTTTT CASSLIGGAGELFF
TRBJ1-1 TRBV5-4 once - TGTGCCAGCAGCTTAGCTGGGGGCGGGAACACTGAAGCTTTCTTT CASSLAGGGNTEAFF
TRBJ2-1 TRBV5-1 - - TGCGCCAGCAGCTTGGTAGCAGGGAACAATGAGCAGTTCTTC CASSLVAGNNEQFF
TRBJ2-7 TRBV7-9 - TRBD1 TGTGCCAGCAGCTTCCCGGGACAGCGCACCTACGAGCAGTACTTC CASSFPGQRTYEQYF
TRBJ1-6 TRBV30 - - TGTGCCTGGAGTCTGGGCTCCTATAATTCACCCCTCCACTTT CAWSLGSYNSPLHF
TRBJ2-7 TRBV30 - TRBD2 TGTGCCTGGAGTAACCCGGGACTAAGGGAGCAGTACTTC CAWSNPGLREQYF
TRBJ2-1 TRBV6-4 few TRBD2 TGTGCCAGCAGTGACACACTAGCGGGAAACAATGAGCAGTTCTTC CASSDTLAGNNEQFF
TRBJ1-5 TRBV19 - - TGTGCCACCTCCTGGGACACAGGAGGGGGTGGCAATCAGCCCCAGCATTTT CATSWDTGGGGNQPQHF
TRBJ1-2 TRBV15 - TRBD1 TGTGCCACCAGCAGGGGGACAGGCACATATGGCTACACCTTC CATSRGTGTYGYTF
TRBJ2-7 TRBV4-1 - TRBD2 TGCGCCAGCAGCCGCGGCGAGCGGGAGTCTTACGAGCAGTACTTC CASSRGERESYEQYF
TRBJ2-3 TRBV7-9 - TRBD2 TGTGCCAGCAGCCCCCCGGGGGGAGATACGCAGTATTTT CASSPPGGDTQYF
TRBJ2-3 TRBV19 - - TGTGCCAGTAGTACCCGGGACGGTCCTAGCACAGATACGCAGTATTTT CASSTRDGPSTDTQYF
TRBJ2-7 TRBV5-5 - - TGTGCCAGCAGCTTGTGGAGGGGGGTGGTCGAGCAGTACTTC CASSLWRGVVEQYF
TRBJ2-1 TRBV27 - TRBD2 TGTGCCAGCAGCCGCAGACTAGCGGTAAACAATGAGCAGTTCTTC CASSRRLAVNNEQFF
TRBJ2-1 TRBV5-1 - - TGCGCCAGCAGCTTGGATGGACAGCCGAAGGCCTACAATGAGCAGTTCTTC CASSLDGQPKAYNEQFF
TRBJ2-3 TRBV18 - TRBD2 TGTGCCAGCTCACCAGCGGGAGGGCATTTTGATACGCAGTATTTT CASSPAGGHFDTQYF
TRBJ2-7 TRBV5-1 once TRBD2 TGCGCCAGCAGCCGACTAGCGGGGGAGAGCTCCTACGAGCAGTACTTC CASSRLAGESSYEQYF
TRBJ2-7 TRBV7-2 - - TGTGCCAGCCACGATCCGAGAGGGTCCCGAGCCGGCTACGAGCAGTACTTC CASHDPRGSRAGYEQYF
TRBJ2-7 TRBV5-1 - - TGCGCCAGCAGCCCCGACGGATTATCCTACGAGCAGTACTTC CASSPDGLSYEQYF
TRBJ2-2 TRBV11-3 - - TGTGCCAGCAGCTTGGATGGAAGCGGCACCGGGGAGCTGTTTTTT CASSLDGSGTGELFF